Following are 29 T cell receptor beta chains from one sample sequenced in a study of blood T cell repertoires in COVID-19. Assay used: immunoSEQ multiplex PCR; TCRdb lists only in-frame clones, some missing. Here the sample spans tens of thousands of clones, roughly nine tenths being singletons. Sequencing was performed on peripheral blood. These TCRs come from a man aged 45 to 65 with COVID-19, enrolled during active disease.

The J gene is TRBJ2-2, the V gene TRBV7-2, with 8 bases identical to TRBD2. CDR3 length: 15 amino acids. The germline CDR1 and CDR2 sequences are SGHTA and FQGNSA. V lost 7 bases to trimming and J lost 5 bases; unmatched junction nucleotides: 9. Here the CDR3 DNA reads TGTGCCAGCACCCAACGGGGGGGAAGGACCGGGGAGCTGTTTTTT. It specifies CASTQRGGRTGELFF.

The chain links TRBV4-1 to TRBJ2-7, with 7 nucleotides matching TRBD1. The CDR3 is made up of 14 amino acids. Per the germline V gene, CDR1 is MGHRA and CDR2 is YSYEKL. The ends lost 1 base at V and 4 bases at J; junction bases unmatched: 4. The CDR3 nucleotides read TGCGCCAGCAGCCAAGCGCAGGGGGATTACGAGCAGTACTTC. This sequence encodes CASSQAQGDYEQYF.

The rearrangement joins TRBV5-4 to TRBJ2-2; 8 nucleotides line up with TRBD1. This CDR3 contains 15 residues. Germline CDR1 reads SGHNT; CDR2 reads YYREEE (reference sequence). V gave up 4 bases and J gave up 4 bases; unmatched junction bases: 6. CDR3: CASSPGTGSTGELFF. CDR3 DNA: TGTGCCAGCAGCCCAGGGACAGGATCCACCGGGGAGCTGTTTTTT.

The table lists this clone with a count of one. The chain combines TRBV7-9 with TRBJ2-4; weak D call: TRBD1 (6 bases). Between the trimmed V and J ends, which lost 5 bases and 8 bases, there was a span of 16 bases. This CDR3 region has 14 residues. CDR1 and CDR2 from the germline V gene are SEHNR and FQNEAQ (reference sequence). CDR3 protein: CASSRTDSRDIQYF. CDR3 in DNA: TGTGCCAGCAGCCGCACGGACAGTAGGGACATTCAGTACTTC.

V and J are TRBV15 and TRBJ2-2; the D gene is possibly TRBD2 (5 bases). Trimming removed 8 bases at V and 3 bases at J, with 16 bases between. This CDR3 has 15 residues. Germline V gives CDR1 LNHNV, CDR2 YYDKDF (reference sequence). CDR3 region: CATGNFKRYTGELFF. The CDR3 DNA follows: TGTGCCACCGGGAATTTTAAGCGGTACACCGGGGAGCTGTTTTTT.

This clone was counted once. This chain links TRBV28 with TRBJ1-2; 9 bases are shared with TRBD1. The germline CDR1 and CDR2 sequences are MDHEN and SYDVKM. V lost 4 bases and J lost 2; bases outside the gene matches: 5. This CDR3 comprises 15 residues. The CDR3 loop reads CASSSPGQGNYGYTF. The DNA of the CDR3 is TGTGCCAGCAGTTCTCCCGGACAGGGGAACTATGGCTACACCTTC.

The genes are TRBV10-2 and TRBJ2-5, with 7 nucleotides matching TRBD2. V lost 5 bases, J lost 5 bases, and 8 bases stayed unmatched. CDR3 size: 14 residues. Germline CDR1 is WSHSY and CDR2 is SAAADI. CDR3 amino acids: CASSILARMETQYF. The CDR3 DNA follows: TGCGCCAGCAGTATACTAGCGAGAATGGAGACCCAGTACTTC.

The chain has TRBV6-5 and TRBJ1-1; possible D gene TRBD1, 5 bases. Trimming took off 8 bases at V and 6 bases at J, with 19 bases between the two ends. The CDR3 covers 14 residues. Germline V gene sequence: CDR1 MNHEY, CDR2 SVGAGI. The CDR3 region is CASHTPGGWAEAFF. In DNA, the CDR3 is TGTGCCAGCCATACCCCCGGGGGTTGGGCTGAAGCTTTCTTT.

The rearrangement uses TRBV18 and TRBJ2-3, with D uncertain. Between the trimmed V and J ends, which lost 6 bases and 2 bases, there was a span of 9 bases. This CDR3 has 13 amino acids. The V gene's germline CDR1 is KGHSH and CDR2 LQKENI. The CDR3 DNA reads as TGTGCCAGCTCTACAGTACTCACAGATACGCAGTATTTT. Translating it yields CASSTVLTDTQYF.

In this sample, this clone turned up once. The rearrangement joins TRBV9 to TRBJ2-2, with D perhaps TRBD1 (5 bases). The V gene lost 0 bases and the J gene lost 6 bases, with 15 bases spanning the gap. The CDR3 totals 16 residues. Germline V gives CDR1 SGDLS, CDR2 YYNGEE. In DNA, the CDR3 is TGTGCCAGCAGCGTAGGCGGCAGGGTGGGGCCCGGGGAGCTGTTTTTT. It encodes CASSVGGRVGPGELFF.

The genes are TRBV2 and TRBJ1-2, with TRBD1 matching over 9 bases. CDR1 is SNHLY, CDR2 FYNNEI, per germline. After removal of 4 bases from V and 4 bases from J, the junction contained 10 bases not matched to a gene. The CDR3 spans 16 residues. The CDR3 region is CASSAGQGKGGYGYTF. DNA of the CDR3: TGTGCCAGCAGTGCGGGACAGGGTAAGGGTGGCTATGGCTACACCTTC.

This chain links TRBV28 with TRBJ2-3; 12 bases are a match to TRBD2. Germline V lookup: CDR1 MDHEN, CDR2 SYDVKM. Trimming at V came to 2 bases and at J to 6 bases, leaving 12 bases not matched to a gene. There are 18 residues in the CDR3. The CDR3 region is CASSLRLAGGSDADTQYF. In nucleotides, the CDR3 is TGTGCCAGCAGTTTAAGGCTAGCGGGGGGGTCGGATGCTGATACGCAGTATTTT. Full variable domain (remainder filled in from reference TRBV28 and TRBJ2-3): DVKVTQSSRYLVKRTGEKVFLECVQDMDHENMFWYRQDPGLGLRLIYFSYDVKMKEKGDIPEGYSVSREKKERFSLILESASTNQTSMYLCASSLRLAGGSDADTQYFGPGTRLTVL.

The chain is built from TRBV27 and TRBJ1-1, with a possible D match to TRBD1 (5 bases). CDR1 and CDR2 from the germline V gene are MNHEY and SMNVEV (reference sequence). V was trimmed by 3 bases and J by 5 bases, leaving 13 bases between them. CDR3 length equals 14 residues. The CDR3, as DNA: TGTGCCAGCAGTTTCGGCGGGGGGTGGACTGAAGCTTTCTTT. Its protein product is CASSFGGGWTEAFF.

J is TRBJ1-6 and V is TRBV10-3, with 10 bases that match TRBD1. The length of the CDR3 is 15 residues. Trimming at V came to 5 bases and at J to 8 bases, leaving 6 bases not matched to a gene. In germline, CDR1 is ENHRY, CDR2 SYGVKD. The CDR3 nucleotides are TGTGCCATCAGTTCGACCGGGACAGGGGATTCACCCCTCCACTTT. Translating it yields CAISSTGTGDSPLHF.

This sequence joins TRBV7-8 and TRBJ1-5; unclear D gene. Germline loops: CDR1 SGHVS, CDR2 FQNEAQ. V lost 3 bases and J lost 7, with 16 bases in between. This CDR3 has 15 amino acids. The CDR3 nucleotides read TGTGCCAGCAGCTTGTTGGGTACCTCGGGGCAGCCCCAGCATTTT. It codes for CASSLLGTSGQPQHF.

V is TRBV6-5 and J is TRBJ1-2; 9 nucleotides line up with TRBD1. J was trimmed by 10 bases and V by 2 bases; bases with no gene match: 14. CDR3 length: 16 amino acids. In germline, CDR1 is MNHEY, CDR2 SVGAGI. The CDR3 sequence: CASSYGLQGTGRTYTF. CDR3 bases: TGTGCCAGCAGTTACGGCCTACAAGGGACAGGGAGGACCTACACCTTC.

This chain connects TRBV11-1 to TRBJ2-3; D uncertain. The V gene lost 3 bases and the J gene lost 4 bases, with 8 bases spanning the gap. CDR1 and CDR2 from the germline V gene are SGHAT and FQDESV (reference sequence). The CDR3 spans 13 residues. DNA for the CDR3: TGTGCCAGCAGCTTCTTCGGAGCAGATACGCAGTATTTT. Translating it yields CASSFFGADTQYF.

This clone has only one observation. V and J are TRBV5-1 and TRBJ1-1; 8 nucleotides agree with TRBD1. The junction had 8 bases not matched to a gene; V was cut back by 0 bases and J by 1 base. This CDR3 contains 17 residues. Germline CDR1 is SGHRS and CDR2 is YFSETQ. CDR3 sequence (DNA): TGCGCCAGCAGCTTGGCAGGACAGGGCCGACAGAACACTGAAGCTTTCTTT. This encodes CASSLAGQGRQNTEAFF.

This clone occurred once. This sequence joins TRBV19 and TRBJ2-7; perhaps TRBD1 as D (7 bases). The V end was cut by 4 bases, the J end by 3 bases, with 16 bases between. This CDR3 has 15 residues. Germline lookup yields CDR1 LNHDA and CDR2 SQIVND (reference sequence). The CDR3 sequence is CASSRGGGRGYEQYF. Here the CDR3 DNA reads TGTGCCAGTAGTAGAGGAGGGGGCAGGGGCTACGAGCAGTACTTC.

This rearrangement joins TRBV12-3 or TRBV12-4 to TRBJ1-6; tentative D call: TRBD1 (6 bases). The CDR3 totals 13 residues. V gave up 5 bases and J gave up 9 bases, with 11 bases separating them. This CDR3 reads CASSPRQVSPLHF. As DNA, the CDR3 is TGTGCCAGCAGTCCTCGACAGGTTTCACCCCTCCACTTT.

V usage is TRBV28 and J usage is TRBJ1-2; 7 positions match TRBD1. With V trimmed by 2 bases and J by 4 bases, 13 bases remained unmatched. The germline CDR1 and CDR2 sequences are MDHEN and SYDVKM. The CDR3 loop spans 17 amino acids. The CDR3 DNA sequence: TGTGCCAGCAGTTTAGTCGTAGCCTCAGACAGGGCCTATGGCTACACCTTC. This sequence encodes CASSLVVASDRAYGYTF.

This clone was seen just once. The gene calls are TRBV28 and TRBJ1-1; no firm D call. In germline, CDR1 is MDHEN, CDR2 SYDVKM. V shed 8 bases and J shed 0 bases, with 13 bases lying between them. This CDR3 spans 14 amino acids. CDR3 bases: TGTGCCAGCCGCAGGCAGTTGATGAACACTGAAGCTTTCTTT. Residues: CASRRQLMNTEAFF.

This chain links TRBV2 with TRBJ1-1; 8 bases are shared with TRBD1. This CDR3 has 14 amino acids. The germline V gene has CDR1 SNHLY and CDR2 FYNNEI. V was clipped by 4 bases and J by 4 bases; unmatched bases: 5. The chain's CDR3 is CASSGRTGFTEAFF. The CDR3 DNA follows: TGTGCCAGCAGTGGGAGGACAGGGTTCACTGAAGCTTTCTTT.

The rearrangement joins TRBV7-9 to TRBJ1-1; D gene uncertain. The V and J ends lost 1 base and 7 bases respectively, with 10 bases between them. The CDR3 runs to 13 residues. CDR1 and CDR2 from the germline V gene are SEHNR and FQNEAQ (reference sequence). The CDR3 region is CASSLGTPLEAFF. CDR3 in DNA: TGTGCCAGCAGCTTAGGGACTCCACTTGAAGCTTTCTTT.

This clone was picked up one time. This sequence joins TRBV27 and TRBJ2-7; 8 positions agree with TRBD2. The junction had 11 bases not matched to a gene; V was cut back by 8 bases and J by 5 bases. In germline, CDR1 is MNHEY, CDR2 SMNVEV (reference sequence). The CDR3 covers 14 residues. The CDR3 DNA is TGTGCCAGCCGAGCCGGGACTAGGCACCACGAGCAGTACTTC. Translated: CASRAGTRHHEQYF.

The V call is TRBV27, the J call TRBJ2-2, with a tentative D call TRBD1 (7 bases). There are 16 residues in the CDR3. V shed 3 bases and J shed 3 bases, with 14 bases lying between them. CDR1 and CDR2 from the germline V gene are MNHEY and SMNVEV (reference sequence). CDR3 loop: CASSFWRGRDTGELFF. DNA for the CDR3: TGTGCCAGCAGTTTCTGGAGGGGGCGCGACACCGGGGAGCTGTTTTTT.

The V gene is TRBV7-9, the J gene TRBJ1-2; 9 nucleotides agree with TRBD1. The CDR3 has 16 amino acids. With 5 bases clipped from V and 3 bases from J, the junction kept 10 bases outside the gene matches. CDR1 SEHNR and CDR2 FQNEAQ come from the germline V gene (reference sequence). In DNA form, the CDR3 reads TGTGCCAGCAGCACCGACCCGGGACAGGGAGACTATGGCTACACCTTC. Its protein product is CASSTDPGQGDYGYTF.

The rearrangement links TRBV3-1 (or the pseudogene TRBV3-2) to TRBJ2-7; 8 positions match TRBD1. CDR1 and CDR2 (germline): LGHDT, YNNKEL (reference sequence). With V trimmed by 10 bases and J by 2 bases, 13 bases remained unmatched. The CDR3 spans 15 residues. The CDR3 reads CATSTGTGPTYEQYF. The CDR3 DNA reads as TGTGCCACCAGTACCGGGACAGGACCTACCTACGAGCAGTACTTC.

The chain has TRBV14 and TRBJ1-2, with no clear D. The CDR3 totals 12 residues. CDR1 and CDR2 (germline): SGHDN, FVKESK. V was clipped by 0 bases and J by 8 bases, with 7 bases between them. CDR3 protein: CASSQEHGGYTF. CDR3 nucleotides: TGTGCCAGCAGCCAAGAGCACGGGGGCTACACCTTC.